The 11 T cell receptor beta chains below come from one sample, sequenced in a study of cytomegalovirus exposure and HLA in healthy donors. The data were produced by immunoSEQ multiplex PCR, yet TCRdb's version contains in-frame clones alone and is incomplete. Counted here are about 78,000 clones, 96% occurring once; the ten biggest clones make up 1.6%. The specimen was PBMCs. The receptors stem from a man aged 18 to 29 in good health and CMV-seropositive.

V is TRBV18 and J is TRBJ2-1, with D perhaps TRBD2 (6 bases). The CDR3 loop spans 14 amino acids. V was pared by 2 bases and J by 5 bases, with 10 bases between. CDR1 is KGHSH, CDR2 LQKENI, per germline. As DNA, the CDR3 is TGTGCCAGCTCACCAAGAGCGGGTAACAATGAGCAGTTCTTC. Translating it yields CASSPRAGNNEQFF.

The chain has TRBV10-1 and TRBJ2-3; no clear D. Germline-derived CDR1 and CDR2 are WNHNN and SYGVQD (reference sequence). The V gene lost 7 bases and the J gene lost 2 bases, with 10 bases spanning the gap. This CDR3 has 13 residues. CDR3 sequence reads: CASIDTNTDTQYF. The CDR3, as DNA: TGCGCCAGCATTGACACTAACACAGATACGCAGTATTTT.

The V call is TRBV11-2, the J call TRBJ2-5, with 9 bases aligning to TRBD1. Losses at the gene ends were 7 bases for V and 5 bases for J; bases not matched to a gene: 11. Germline CDR1 SGHAT, CDR2 FQNNGV. The CDR3 spans 15 residues. The CDR3 is CASNSPNRGHETQYF. DNA of the CDR3: TGTGCCAGCAACTCCCCAAACAGGGGGCATGAGACCCAGTACTTC.

V gene TRBV27 combines with J gene TRBJ2-3; 10 bases are a match to TRBD2. CDR1 is MNHEY and CDR2 is SMNVEV in the germline V gene (reference sequence). The trim removed 5 bases at V and 4 bases at J, leaving 9 bases unmatched. CDR3 size: 16 residues. The chain's CDR3 is CASSTGLAGVADTQYF. Written as DNA, the CDR3 is TGTGCCAGCAGTACCGGGCTAGCGGGAGTCGCAGATACGCAGTATTTT.

The chain's CDR3 is CASSAGTAKQYGYTF. In DNA form, the CDR3 reads TGTGCCAGCAGCGCCGGGACAGCCAAACAATATGGCTACACCTTC. The rearrangement links TRBV11-1 to TRBJ1-2; TRBD1 matches at 7 bases. The CDR3 extends over 15 amino acids. CDR1 and CDR2 from the germline V gene are SGHAT and FQDESV (reference sequence). V was pared by 5 bases and J by 5 bases, with 11 bases of the junction left unmatched.

The chain combines TRBV2 with TRBJ1-4; D gene unclear. Germline loops: CDR1 SNHLY, CDR2 FYNNEI. The V end was cut by 3 bases, the J end by 11 bases, with 16 bases between. The CDR3 extends over 14 amino acids. The CDR3 loop reads CASSDQTTKDKLFF. In nucleotides, the CDR3 is TGTGCCAGCAGTGACCAGACGACAAAGGATAAACTGTTTTTT. Full variable domain (remainder filled in from reference TRBV2 and TRBJ1-4): EPEVTQTPSHQVTQMGQEVILRCVPISNHLYFYWYRQILGQKVEFLVSFYNNEISEKSEIFDDQFSVERPDGSNFTLKIRSTKLEDSAMYFCASSDQTTKDKLFFGSGTQLSVL.

The chain's CDR3 is CASSPRGLAGVYEQFF. The CDR3 region has the DNA TGTGCCAGCTCACCACGGGGCCTAGCGGGAGTCTATGAGCAGTTCTTC. This chain links TRBV18 with TRBJ2-1, with 10 nucleotides matching TRBD2. In germline, CDR1 is KGHSH, CDR2 LQKENI. V dropped 1 base and J dropped 8; count of bases not matched to a gene: 8. The CDR3 loop spans 16 amino acids.

The chain employs TRBV29-1 and TRBJ2-3, with D possibly being TRBD2 (6 bases). V shed 6 bases and J shed 2 bases, with 6 bases lying between them. The CDR3 sequence is 11 residues long. Germline V lookup: CDR1 SQVTM, CDR2 ANQGSEA. In DNA form, the CDR3 reads TGCAGCGTGGACTACACAGATACGCAGTATTTT. Translating gives CSVDYTDTQYF.

J is TRBJ1-1 and V is TRBV15, with D hard to call. This CDR3 has 14 amino acids. V lost 1 base, J lost 6 bases, and 12 bases lay in between. Germline V CDR1 and CDR2: LNHNV, YYDKDF (reference sequence). The CDR3 region is CATSRARHFPEAFF. The CDR3 nucleotides read TGTGCCACCAGCAGAGCTAGGCATTTCCCTGAAGCTTTCTTT.

The chain recombines TRBV19 with TRBJ2-1; 8 nucleotides match TRBD2. In germline, CDR1 is LNHDA, CDR2 SQIVND (reference sequence). After removal of 3 bases from V and 8 bases from J, the junction contained 3 bases not matched to a gene. The CDR3 has 13 amino acids. The CDR3 coding sequence is TGTGCCAGTAGTATGAACGGGAGGGATGAGCAGTTCTTC. Its protein product is CASSMNGRDEQFF.

This clone was seen only once. The CDR3 DNA sequence: TGTGCCTGGGGTCCGGCGGGGGTGAAAAAAGGCACCGGGGAGCTGTTTTTT. Protein: CAWGPAGVKKGTGELFF. This chain uses TRBV30 with TRBJ2-2; TRBD2 aligns across 7 bases. CDR3 length equals 17 residues. CDR1 and CDR2 from the germline V gene are GTSNPN and SVGIG (reference sequence). V was pared by 5 bases and J by 4 bases, with 16 bases of the junction left unmatched.